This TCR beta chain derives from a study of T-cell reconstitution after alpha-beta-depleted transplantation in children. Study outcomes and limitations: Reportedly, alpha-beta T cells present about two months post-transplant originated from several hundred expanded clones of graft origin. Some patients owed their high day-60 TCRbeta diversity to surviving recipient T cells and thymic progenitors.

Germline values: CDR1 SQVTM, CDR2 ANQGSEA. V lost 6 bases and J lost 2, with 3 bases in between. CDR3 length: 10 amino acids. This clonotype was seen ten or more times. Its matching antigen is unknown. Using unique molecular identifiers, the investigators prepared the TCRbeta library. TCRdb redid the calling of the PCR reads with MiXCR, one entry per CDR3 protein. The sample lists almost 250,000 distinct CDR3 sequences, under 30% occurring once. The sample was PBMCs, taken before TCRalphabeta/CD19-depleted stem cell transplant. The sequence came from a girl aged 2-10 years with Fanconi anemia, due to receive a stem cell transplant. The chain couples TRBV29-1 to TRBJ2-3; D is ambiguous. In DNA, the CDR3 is TGCAGCGTGCCCACAGATACGCAGTATTTT. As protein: CSVPTDTQYF.